These 30 T cell receptor beta chains originate from one sample sequenced in a study of glioma-infiltrating T cells after dendritic cell vaccination. Generated by immunoSEQ multiplex PCR, the TCRdb table keeps only in-frame clones and is missing some. Among 75,000 to 100,000 clones listed, approximately 80% were seen once. The source was blood, collected before dendritic cell vaccination. The receptors derive from a human donor with glioblastoma.

The gene calls are TRBV19 and TRBJ1-1; 11 positions match TRBD1. Germline values: CDR1 LNHDA, CDR2 SQIVND (reference sequence). This CDR3 spans 18 amino acids. The V segment lost 4 bases and the J segment 0 bases; nucleotides outside the gene matches: 10. CDR3 protein: CASSSRTGGGHMNTEAFF. As DNA, the CDR3 is TGTGCCAGTAGTAGCCGGACAGGGGGCGGACATATGAACACTGAAGCTTTCTTT.

This chain joins TRBV7-8 and TRBJ2-7, with a tentative D call TRBD1 (5 bases). Germline V gives CDR1 SGHVS, CDR2 FQNEAQ. The V gene lost 2 bases and the J gene lost 3 bases, with 11 bases spanning the gap. This CDR3 comprises 14 residues. CDR3 in amino acids: CASSLRRQNYEQYF. As DNA, the CDR3 is TGTGCCAGCAGCTTAAGACGACAGAACTACGAGCAGTACTTC.

The rearrangement links TRBV2 to TRBJ1-1; TRBD1 might be the D (6 bases). V lost 9 bases, J lost 2 bases, and 7 bases lay in between. The CDR3 is 11 residues long. Per the germline V gene, CDR1 is SNHLY and CDR2 is FYNNEI. As DNA, the CDR3 is TGTGCCAGAGGGGGTAACACTGAAGCTTTCTTT. Translation gives CARGGNTEAFF.

The chain combines TRBV27 with TRBJ2-7, with 10 bases matching TRBD1. The CDR3 extends over 13 amino acids. Germline-derived CDR1 and CDR2 are MNHEY and SMNVEV (reference sequence). The J segment lost 4 bases and the V segment lost 6 bases, leaving 3 bases of the junction unmatched. In DNA form, the CDR3 reads TGTGCCAGCAGCTGGGACAGGGGATACGAGCAGTACTTC. This encodes CASSWDRGYEQYF.

The rearrangement joins TRBV19 to TRBJ1-2, with 9 bases identical to TRBD1. Trimming cost V 3 bases and J 4 bases; bases outside gene matches: 6. The length of the CDR3 is 15 residues. The germline CDR1 and CDR2 sequences are LNHDA and SQIVND (reference sequence). CDR3 in amino acids: CASSMGTGSSYGYTF. DNA of the CDR3: TGTGCCAGTAGTATGGGGACAGGGAGTTCCTATGGCTACACCTTC.

This clone appeared many times. The chain joins TRBV19 to TRBJ2-7, with 7 positions matching TRBD1. This CDR3 is 13 amino acids long. V was clipped by 6 bases and J by 2 bases; unmatched bases: 4. CDR1 is LNHDA, CDR2 SQIVND, per germline (reference sequence). The CDR3 DNA reads as TGTGCCAGTAGAAGACAGGGAACCTACGAGCAGTACTTC. This sequence encodes CASRRQGTYEQYF.

The rearrangement links TRBV6-6 to TRBJ2-7; 8 nucleotides align to TRBD2. CDR1 and CDR2 (germline): MNHNY, SVGAGI (reference sequence). The CDR3 length is 15 residues. V gave up 2 bases and J gave up 3 bases; unmatched junction bases: 6. CDR3: CASSYTGLAGYEQYF. In DNA form, the CDR3 reads TGTGCCAGCAGTTACACGGGGCTAGCGGGCTACGAGCAGTACTTC.

V gene TRBV7-6 combines with J gene TRBJ2-5; the D gene is possibly TRBD1 (6 bases). The CDR3 runs 15 residues. The V end lost 0 bases, the J end lost 0 bases, and 8 bases lay between the germline ends. Germline V gene sequence: CDR1 SGHVS, CDR2 FNYEAQ. CDR3 loop: CASSLAGAYQETQYF. CDR3 DNA: TGTGCCAGCAGCTTAGCGGGGGCGTACCAAGAGACCCAGTACTTC.

This clone was counted a single time. The DNA for the CDR3 is TGTGCCAGCTCCCAAGATGAAGACAGGGCCTTCACAGATACGCAGTATTTT. It yields the protein CASSQDEDRAFTDTQYF. This chain connects TRBV18 to TRBJ2-3; 7 bases map to TRBD1. The CDR3 covers 17 residues. The V segment lost 6 bases and the J segment 2 bases; nucleotides outside the gene matches: 14. CDR1 is KGHSH and CDR2 is LQKENI in the germline V gene.

There are a few counts of this clone. The V call is TRBV2, the J call TRBJ1-5, with 9 nucleotides matching TRBD1. This CDR3 is 15 amino acids long. Germline-derived CDR1 and CDR2 are SNHLY and FYNNEI. Trimming cost V 4 bases and J 11 bases; bases outside gene matches: 12. In DNA form, the CDR3 reads TGTGCCAGCAGTGTCTCGGACAGGGGACTCGTGTCCCAGCATTTT. It codes for CASSVSDRGLVSQHF.

This chain uses TRBV19 with TRBJ2-5; 12 bases line up with TRBD2. Germline V gene lookup returns CDR1 LNHDA and CDR2 SQIVND (reference sequence). Germline trimming cut 4 bases from V and 5 bases from J; bases unmatched to any gene: 8. The CDR3 contains 16 residues. The CDR3 is CASSSASGRGSETQYF. DNA of the CDR3: TGTGCCAGTAGTAGCGCTAGCGGGAGGGGATCGGAGACCCAGTACTTC.

In its sample, this clone was seen a few times. This chain connects TRBV10-3 to TRBJ2-3, with TRBD1 as a possible D gene (5 bases). Trimming left V 2 bases short and J 1 base short, with 13 bases between. The germline V gene has CDR1 ENHRY and CDR2 SYGVKD. The CDR3 is 16 residues long. The CDR3 DNA follows: TGTGCCATCAGTGAGATCGGCAGGGATCGCACAGATACGCAGTATTTT. Translating it yields CAISEIGRDRTDTQYF.

The chain recombines TRBV27 with TRBJ2-7; D ambiguous. The germline V gene encodes CDR1 MNHEY and CDR2 SMNVEV (reference sequence). There are 13 residues in the CDR3. Trimming stripped 8 bases from V and 0 bases from J, with 11 bases between. This chain's CDR3 is CASRRQDSYEQYF. The CDR3 DNA reads TGTGCCAGCCGCCGACAAGACTCCTACGAGCAGTACTTC.

The V call is TRBV4-1, the J call TRBJ1-1, with D perhaps TRBD1 (6 bases). Germline CDR1 MGHRA, CDR2 YSYEKL. The CDR3 has 15 amino acids. Trimming shortened V by 1 base and J by 10 bases, and 19 bases separated the two germline ends. CDR3 residues: CASSQGWGGGGGAFF. CDR3 bases: TGCGCCAGCAGCCAAGGTTGGGGAGGGGGTGGTGGAGCTTTCTTT.

This sequence joins TRBV28 and TRBJ2-7; perhaps TRBD2 as D (5 bases). Deletions cut 8 bases from V and 5 bases from J, with 16 bases between. Germline CDR1 MDHEN, CDR2 SYDVKM. The CDR3 consists of 13 residues. The CDR3 DNA reads TGTGCCAGCCTTCACGGACTTACCAACGAGCAGTACTTC. It translates to CASLHGLTNEQYF. Combining the CDR3 with reference TRBV28 and TRBJ2-7 gives the whole variable domain DVKVTQSSRYLVKRTGEKVFLECVQDMDHENMFWYRQDPGLGLRLIYFSYDVKMKEKGDIPEGYSVSREKKERFSLILESASTNQTSMYLCASLHGLTNEQYFGPGTRLTVT.

A single count supports this clone. The chain uses TRBV27 and TRBJ1-5; a possible D gene is TRBD1 (5 bases). The CDR3 extends over 15 amino acids. CDR1 is MNHEY, CDR2 SMNVEV, per germline (reference sequence). Trimming took 5 bases from V and 3 from J, leaving 14 bases between them. CDR3 sequence: CASSPGGRPNQPQHF. DNA of the CDR3: TGTGCCAGCAGTCCGGGGGGTCGGCCCAATCAGCCCCAGCATTTT.

This clone was seen only a few times. The V call is TRBV10-3, the J call TRBJ1-1; the D gene is possibly TRBD1 (5 bases). This CDR3 has 15 amino acids. The ends were cut back, 2 bases at V and 5 bases at J, with 15 bases in the middle. Germline V gene data show CDR1 as ENHRY and CDR2 as SYGVKD. The CDR3 loop is CAISELPGGGTEAFF. DNA for the CDR3: TGTGCCATCAGTGAGCTCCCGGGGGGTGGGACTGAAGCTTTCTTT.

The CDR3, as DNA: TGTGCCAGCAGTGGGTCGCCAGGGGGCTCCGAGCAGTACTTC. It is translated as CASSGSPGGSEQYF. The rearrangement joins TRBV2 to TRBJ2-7, with 8 positions matching TRBD1. The CDR3 sequence is 14 residues long. After removal of 4 bases from V and 6 bases from J, the junction contained 8 bases not matched to a gene. From germline, CDR1 is SNHLY and CDR2 FYNNEI.

The rearrangement uses TRBV2 and TRBJ2-7, with TRBD2 as a possible D gene (6 bases). CDR1 is SNHLY, CDR2 FYNNEI, per germline. The CDR3 has 13 residues. V gave up 2 bases and J gave up 6 bases, with 11 bases separating them. Here the CDR3 DNA reads TGTGCCAGCAGTGAAAGACTAGTTGGCGAGCAGTACTTC. Protein: CASSERLVGEQYF. The full variable domain, completed using reference TRBV2 and TRBJ2-7, is EPEVTQTPSHQVTQMGQEVILRCVPISNHLYFYWYRQILGQKVEFLVSFYNNEISEKSEIFDDQFSVERPDGSNFTLKIRSTKLEDSAMYFCASSERLVGEQYFGPGTRLTVT.

J is TRBJ2-7 and V is TRBV6-6; 8 bases map to TRBD1. V shed 4 bases, J shed 4 bases, and the junction held 9 bases outside the gene matches. This CDR3 has 15 amino acids. Germline V gene data show CDR1 as MNHNY and CDR2 as SVGAGI (reference sequence). In nucleotides, the CDR3 is TGTGCCAGCAGTTCCCGGACAGGGCTCCCATACGAGCAGTACTTC. Translation gives CASSSRTGLPYEQYF.

The chain recombines TRBV19 with TRBJ2-7; 8 bases fit TRBD2. The V segment lost 3 bases and the J segment 4 bases; nucleotides outside the gene matches: 8. Germline assignment: CDR1 LNHDA and CDR2 SQIVND (reference sequence). This CDR3 has 15 amino acids. The CDR3: CASSISSGWQYEQYF. The CDR3 nucleotides are TGTGCCAGTAGTATCTCTAGCGGGTGGCAATACGAGCAGTACTTC.

This clone was seen more than once but under ten times. The chain recombines TRBV5-1 with TRBJ2-3; the D gene is possibly TRBD1 (6 bases). Germline V gene data show CDR1 as SGHRS and CDR2 as YFSETQ. CDR3 length: 15 residues. Trimming pared 2 bases from V and 2 bases from J, leaving 12 bases between. The CDR3 reads CASSFQDSNTDTQYF. CDR3 coding DNA: TGCGCCAGCAGCTTCCAGGACAGTAACACAGATACGCAGTATTTT.

The sample holds a few counts of this clone. The V call is TRBV7-3, the J call TRBJ2-1; D is perhaps TRBD1 (6 bases). Germline V gene sequence: CDR1 SGHTA, CDR2 FQGTGA. V shed 2 bases and J shed 2 bases, with 10 bases lying between them. This CDR3 spans 15 amino acids. The CDR3 protein is CASSLRQVAYNEQFF. CDR3 nucleotides: TGTGCCAGCAGCTTACGACAGGTAGCCTACAATGAGCAGTTCTTC.

The chain employs TRBV7-9 and TRBJ1-2; D may be TRBD1 (5 bases). Germline CDR1 is SEHNR and CDR2 is FQNEAQ (reference sequence). Deletions cut 7 bases from V and 1 base from J, with 10 bases between. The CDR3 consists of 13 residues. The CDR3 reads CASTVGGNYGYTF. As DNA, the CDR3 is TGTGCCAGCACCGTGGGGGGTAACTATGGCTACACCTTC.

V usage is TRBV7-3 and J usage is TRBJ2-5; 11 nucleotides line up with TRBD2. The germline V gene has CDR1 SGHTA and CDR2 FQGTGA. CDR3 length: 14 residues. Germline trimming cut 3 bases from V and 3 bases from J; bases unmatched to any gene: 0. CDR3 protein: CASSFSGGEETQYF. CDR3 nucleotide sequence: TGTGCCAGCAGCTTTAGCGGGGGGGAAGAGACCCAGTACTTC.

The genes are TRBV6-5 and TRBJ1-5; D unresolved. The V and J ends lost 0 bases and 7 bases respectively, with 10 bases between them. The CDR3 covers 14 residues. CDR1 and CDR2 from the germline V gene are MNHEY and SVGAGI. The CDR3 bases are TGTGCCAGCAGTTACTCTCCCACAGAACAGCCCCAGCATTTT. Protein product: CASSYSPTEQPQHF.

The chain joins TRBV14 to TRBJ1-4; no clear D gene. The CDR3 contains 15 residues. V lost 5 bases to trimming and J lost 4 bases, with 14 bases between them. Germline V gene sequence: CDR1 SGHDN, CDR2 FVKESK. The CDR3 nucleotides are TGTGCCAGCAGCAAGATTAGACGGGGTAATGAAAAACTGTTTTTT. Protein sequence: CASSKIRRGNEKLFF.

In regard to this clone: This CDR3 is also generated by other DNA sequences in the sample. The CDR3 region is CASSLDGTSYNEQFF. The CDR3 DNA sequence: TGCGCCAGCAGCTTGGACGGTACCTCCTACAATGAGCAGTTCTTC. J is TRBJ2-1 and V is TRBV5-1, with no clear D. The CDR3 sequence is 15 residues long. The V end was cut by 0 bases, the J end by 0 bases, with 7 bases between. Germline lookup yields CDR1 SGHRS and CDR2 YFSETQ.

The chain employs TRBV6-5 and TRBJ2-5; 7 bases are shared with TRBD2. This CDR3 contains 14 residues. The germline CDR1 and CDR2 sequences are MNHEY and SVGAGI. The junction had 9 bases not matched to a gene; V was cut back by 6 bases and J by 5 bases. CDR3 sequence reads: CASRGSGKGETQYF. CDR3 bases: TGTGCCAGCAGGGGAAGCGGGAAGGGGGAGACCCAGTACTTC.

The chain has TRBV7-9 and TRBJ2-7; perhaps TRBD2 as D (5 bases). The ends were cut back, 5 bases at V and 7 bases at J, with 18 bases in the middle. The CDR3 runs 14 residues. CDR1 SEHNR and CDR2 FQNEAQ come from the germline V gene (reference sequence). The CDR3 region has the DNA TGTGCCAGCAGCGGCCCGCCCCGGCCGGGGGAGCAGTACTTC. Protein sequence: CASSGPPRPGEQYF.